This T cell receptor beta chain is drawn from a study of CD8 T cells in ankylosing spondylitis. Libraries for TCR beta were made by quantitative 5'-RACE with molecular barcodes. TCRdb itself ran the 5' RACE reads through MiXCR, one entry per CDR3 protein. The sample lists 210,000 or so distinct CDR3 sequences; approximately 24% were seen once. Regarding this clonotype: No antigen is known for it.

The study, taken as a whole, reports: In ankylosing spondylitis patients, matched synovial fluid reportedly showed significant enrichment of disease-linked clones. Prior work had noted some motif variants in reactive arthritis blood and synovial fluid. Seemingly distinctive of ankylosing spondylitis blood was a TCR beta motif formed by eight highly homologous variants.

The CDR3 contains 14 residues. Germline CDR1 and CDR2: LNHNV and YYDKDF (reference sequence). Trimming removed 5 bases at V and 6 bases at J, with 17 bases between. This clonotype originated in a male donor with ankylosing spondylitis or in good health (not recorded which). The material sequenced was blood, either unsorted or a sorted T cell fraction (not recorded which). The chain employs TRBV15 and TRBJ2-7; no clear D gene. The CDR3 coding sequence is TGTGCCACCAGCGGGATACGTTCGGTATCCGAGCAGTACTTC. Translating it yields CATSGIRSVSEQYF.